This T cell receptor (beta chain) was found in a study of CD8 T cells in Susac syndrome. It was with random hexamers that 0.5 to 1 ug RNA was reverse transcribed. TCRdb fed the immunoSEQ multiplex PCR reads into MiXCR, producing one record per CDR3 protein. The sample lists about 160,000 distinct CDR3 sequences, approximately 93% occurring once. This clonotype was found once. This CDR3 spans 15 amino acids. With V trimmed by 1 base and J by 10 bases, 8 bases remained unmatched. Looked up from germline, CDR1 is LGHDT and CDR2 is YNNKEL (reference sequence). The clonotype was recovered from a human donor with multiple sclerosis. The sequencing input was CD4+ T cells from PBMCs. V is TRBV3-1 and J is TRBJ2-1; 9 positions agree with TRBD2. CDR3 residues: CASSQAGGRAGEQFF. The CDR3 nucleotides are TGTGCCAGCAGCCAAGCAGGCGGGAGGGCAGGAGAGCAGTTCTTC.